This is a list of T cell receptor beta chains from one sample in a study of hypomethylating agent response in myelodysplastic syndrome. Sequencing was performed with immunoSEQ multiplex PCR; in TCRdb, only in-frame clones are kept and a portion is missing. The sample consists of roughly 1,200 clones, approximately 87% of them appearing once. This sample comprised bone marrow, obtained before or after starting hypomethylating agent treatment for myelodysplastic syndrome (not recorded which). The receptors derive from a human donor with myelodysplastic syndrome. Both conserved end residues are part of each CDR3. Each record gives: V gene, J gene, CDR3 protein.

v_gene: TRBV6-1
j_gene: TRBJ1-1
CDR3aa: CASSPGQGTPEAFF

v_gene: TRBV12-5
j_gene: TRBJ1-1
CDR3aa: CASGSGTEAFF

v_gene: TRBV7-3
j_gene: TRBJ1-1
CDR3aa: CASSPRVNTEAFF

v_gene: TRBV15
j_gene: TRBJ2-7
CDR3aa: CATSPGTGQTYEQYF

v_gene: TRBV2
j_gene: TRBJ2-1
CDR3aa: CARPLAGDHNEQFF

v_gene: TRBV28
j_gene: TRBJ2-3
CDR3aa: CASSPQGRTLATDTQYF

v_gene: TRBV2
j_gene: TRBJ1-1
CDR3aa: CASRPQDRERFF

v_gene: TRBV6-5
j_gene: TRBJ1-6
CDR3aa: CASSFPRGGENSPLHF

v_gene: TRBV10-1
j_gene: TRBJ2-1
CDR3aa: CASSSRGSYNEQFF

v_gene: TRBV5-4
j_gene: TRBJ2-5
CDR3aa: CASSRTSGMRETQYF

v_gene: TRBV5-1
j_gene: TRBJ2-7
CDR3aa: CASSLGWLAVSSYEQYF

v_gene: TRBV27
j_gene: TRBJ2-1
CDR3aa: CASSLGGPTYNEQFF

v_gene: TRBV19
j_gene: TRBJ2-1
CDR3aa: CASSIDRGGYNEQFF

v_gene: TRBV18
j_gene: TRBJ2-1
CDR3aa: CASSPLLADLYNEQFF

v_gene: TRBV2
j_gene: TRBJ2-7
CDR3aa: CASADRVYEQYF

v_gene: TRBV7-2
j_gene: TRBJ2-3
CDR3aa: CASSMSGGAGDTQYF

v_gene: TRBV6-1
j_gene: TRBJ2-7
CDR3aa: CASSEAPRVEQYF

v_gene: TRBV10-3
j_gene: TRBJ2-2
CDR3aa: CAISGTGRNTGELFF

v_gene: TRBV11-2
j_gene: TRBJ1-1
CDR3aa: CASSLMGAAAVTEAFF

v_gene: TRBV4-2
j_gene: TRBJ1-1
CDR3aa: CASSQETGGASEAFF

v_gene: TRBV4-3
j_gene: TRBJ1-6
CDR3aa: CASSQDLQFPPLHF

v_gene: TRBV2
j_gene: TRBJ2-5
CDR3aa: CASSEEGPRYQETQYF

v_gene: TRBV5-7
j_gene: TRBJ1-2
CDR3aa: CASSSDRGGYGYTF

v_gene: TRBV11-2
j_gene: TRBJ1-4
CDR3aa: CASSLVLGVNEKLFF

v_gene: TRBV19
j_gene: TRBJ1-1
CDR3aa: CASSITGLYTEAFF

v_gene: TRBV11-1
j_gene: TRBJ2-7
CDR3aa: CASSLEGHEQYF

v_gene: TRBV7-2
j_gene: TRBJ2-2
CDR3aa: CASSLNRPDTGELFF

v_gene: TRBV29-1
j_gene: TRBJ1-1
CDR3aa: CSVEGGAWNTEAFF

v_gene: TRBV7-9
j_gene: TRBJ1-2
CDR3aa: CASRSVGVFNGYTF

v_gene: TRBV19
j_gene: TRBJ2-1
CDR3aa: CASSVGTPYNEQFF

v_gene: TRBV5-8
j_gene: TRBJ2-7
CDR3aa: CASSLARNRGYEQYF

v_gene: TRBV7-2
j_gene: TRBJ1-4
CDR3aa: CASSFGQALNEKLFF

v_gene: TRBV5-1
j_gene: TRBJ2-1
CDR3aa: CASSFFFGYEQFF

v_gene: TRBV11-1
j_gene: TRBJ2-7
CDR3aa: CASSYTQGSYEQYF

v_gene: TRBV10-3
j_gene: TRBJ1-1
CDR3aa: CAITTGMNTEAFF

v_gene: TRBV2
j_gene: TRBJ1-3
CDR3aa: CASRDRDTNLFSGNTIYF

v_gene: TRBV7-9
j_gene: TRBJ2-4
CDR3aa: CASSLGAGTVKNIQYF